The 30 T cell receptor beta chains below come from one sample, sequenced in a study of T cell responses to AZD1222 COVID-19 vaccine. Produced via immunoSEQ multiplex PCR; TCRdb's table is partial and in-frame only. The top ten hold roughly 6.3% of the sample, which has some 130,000 clones, 89% seen once. The source material was peripheral blood, sampled on day 0 of AZD1222 vaccination. The receptors shown here come from an adult in good health.

The rearrangement links TRBV10-3 to TRBJ1-1, with D hard to call. Germline loops: CDR1 ENHRY, CDR2 SYGVKD. The germline V and J ends were trimmed by 5 bases and 1 base, with 11 bases remaining between them. The CDR3 runs to 14 residues. The CDR3 reads CAISLEYPNTEAFF. Here the CDR3 DNA reads TGTGCCATCAGTCTCGAGTACCCGAACACTGAAGCTTTCTTT.

This chain uses TRBV10-1 with TRBJ2-3; 7 bases align to TRBD2. CDR1 and CDR2 (germline): WNHNN, SYGVQD (reference sequence). CDR3 size: 13 residues. V lost 0 bases and J lost 9; bases outside the gene matches: 3. CDR3 in amino acids: CASSESLAGTQYF. DNA for the CDR3: TGCGCCAGCAGTGAGTCATTAGCGGGCACGCAGTATTTT.

This clone was detected only once. This rearrangement joins TRBV12-3 or TRBV12-4 to TRBJ2-3, with a possible D match to TRBD1 (7 bases). This CDR3 spans 13 amino acids. The V and J ends lost 7 bases and 8 bases respectively, with 16 bases between them. The CDR3 loop is CASTGGSGLTQYF. The DNA of the CDR3 is TGTGCCAGCACAGGGGGGTCCGGCCTTACGCAGTATTTT.

The chain has TRBV4-1 and TRBJ2-6, with D possibly TRBD1 on 6 matching bases. V was shortened by 0 bases and J by 0 bases, with 15 bases between the two germline ends. From germline, CDR1 is MGHRA and CDR2 YSYEKL. The CDR3 contains 19 residues. CDR3 sequence (DNA): TGCGCCAGCAGCCAAGACAAGGGACAATACAGCTCTGGGGCCAACGTCCTGACTTTC. This sequence encodes CASSQDKGQYSSGANVLTF.

This clone was counted a few times. The V gene is TRBV14, the J gene TRBJ1-2, with D hard to call. The CDR3 has 15 amino acids. The germline CDR1 and CDR2 sequences are SGHDN and FVKESK. V lost 0 bases and J lost 4, with 12 bases in between. The CDR3 loop is CASSQETGGPYGYTF. As DNA, the CDR3 is TGTGCCAGCAGCCAAGAAACGGGCGGTCCCTATGGCTACACCTTC.

The chain links TRBV7-9 to TRBJ1-6, with D unresolved. There are 13 residues in the CDR3. Trimming took off 0 bases at V and 6 bases at J, with 3 bases between the two ends. Per germline, CDR1 SEHNR and CDR2 FQNEAQ (reference sequence). The CDR3 DNA reads as TGTGCCAGCAGCTTAGCGACTAATTCACCCCTCCACTTT. It specifies CASSLATNSPLHF.

This chain connects TRBV19 to TRBJ1-5, with D unclear. The CDR3 spans 14 residues. With 6 bases removed from V and 7 bases from J, the gap between germline ends came to 16 bases. Germline-derived CDR1 and CDR2 are LNHDA and SQIVND (reference sequence). The CDR3: CASSTTRNGQPQHF. The CDR3, as DNA: TGTGCCAGTAGCACCACGAGGAACGGACAGCCCCAGCATTTT. The entire variable domain, with the rest obtained from reference TRBV19 and TRBJ1-5, is as follows: DGGITQSPKYLFRKEGQNVTLSCEQNLNHDAMYWYRQDPGQGLRLIYYSQIVNDFQKGDIAEGYSVSREKKESFPLTVTSAQKNPTAFYLCASSTTRNGQPQHFGDGTRLSIL.

V gene TRBV15 combines with J gene TRBJ1-4; maybe TRBD1 (5 bases). There are 15 residues in the CDR3. V was clipped by 0 bases and J by 3 bases, with 8 bases between them. Germline V gives CDR1 LNHNV, CDR2 YYDKDF (reference sequence). The CDR3 sequence is CATSRDRQPNEKLFF. As DNA, the CDR3 is TGTGCCACCAGCAGAGATCGACAGCCTAATGAAAAACTGTTTTTT.

The chain couples TRBV7-9 to TRBJ1-4; TRBD1 agrees at 8 bases. CDR1 is SEHNR, CDR2 FQNEAQ, per germline (reference sequence). CDR3 length: 16 amino acids. Germline trimming cut 5 bases from V and 0 bases from J; bases unmatched to any gene: 5. The DNA for the CDR3 is TGTGCCAGCAGCCCCGCGGGACAGGCAACTAATGAAAAACTGTTTTTT. Its translation: CASSPAGQATNEKLFF.

The rearrangement links TRBV5-6 to TRBJ1-3, with D maybe TRBD1 (5 bases). The germline V gene has CDR1 SGHDT and CDR2 YYEEEE. The V end lost 3 bases, the J end lost 4 bases, and 11 bases lay between the germline ends. This CDR3 has 14 amino acids. The CDR3 DNA follows: TGTGCCAGCAGCTCAAAGGGGCAAGGAAACACCATATATTTT. Translation gives CASSSKGQGNTIYF.

This chain joins TRBV7-9 and TRBJ1-2, with D maybe TRBD1 (5 bases). Trimming cost V 7 bases and J 4 bases, with 22 bases left between them. Germline V gene data show CDR1 as SEHNR and CDR2 as FQNEAQ (reference sequence). This CDR3 contains 16 residues. DNA for the CDR3: TGTGCCAGCACCTCAGTAGGGGAAACGATCGGCTATGGCTACACCTTC. This codes for CASTSVGETIGYGYTF.

This clone has just a few counts. The chain has TRBV7-2 and TRBJ1-1, with D possibly matching TRBD1 (6 bases). Germline V gene data show CDR1 as SGHTA and CDR2 as FQGNSA. V was clipped by 5 bases and J by 5 bases, with 18 bases between them. The CDR3 runs to 15 residues. CDR3 in amino acids: CASSPQSSGVTEAFF. The CDR3 region has the DNA TGTGCCAGCAGCCCCCAATCCTCAGGGGTGACTGAAGCTTTCTTT.

This chain joins TRBV6-6 and TRBJ1-4, with D hard to call. The germline gives CDR1 MNHNY, CDR2 SVGAGI (reference sequence). The length of the CDR3 is 14 residues. V was cut by 6 bases and J by 8 bases, with 16 bases left in between. For the CDR3, the DNA is TGTGCCAGCAGCCTAATAGAGGGTTTGGAAAAACTGTTTTTT. It yields the protein CASSLIEGLEKLFF.

The chain uses TRBV10-3 and TRBJ1-2; 8 nucleotides agree with TRBD1. The CDR3 sequence is 13 residues long. The junction had 6 bases not matched to a gene; V was cut back by 6 bases and J by 6 bases. Germline V lookup: CDR1 ENHRY, CDR2 SYGVKD. The CDR3 nucleotides read TGTGCCATCAGAGGACAGGGAGGAGATGGCTACACCTTC. It encodes CAIRGQGGDGYTF.

V is TRBV5-1 and J is TRBJ1-2; possibly TRBD1 for D (6 bases). V was clipped by 5 bases and J by 6 bases, with 14 bases between them. There are 13 residues in the CDR3. Per the germline V gene, CDR1 is SGHRS and CDR2 is YFSETQ. The chain's CDR3 is CASSSTQGDGYTF. The DNA for the CDR3 is TGCGCCAGCAGTTCCACACAGGGTGATGGCTACACCTTC.

J is TRBJ1-2 and V is TRBV13; 8 bases map to TRBD1. This CDR3 has 12 amino acids. J lost 7 bases, V lost 6 bases, and 4 bases had no gene match. Germline V lookup: CDR1 PRHDT, CDR2 FYEKMQ (reference sequence). CDR3 nucleotide sequence: TGTGCCAGCAGGGACAGGGTTGGTGGCTACACCTTC. Translating it yields CASRDRVGGYTF. The entire variable domain, with the rest obtained from reference TRBV13 and TRBJ1-2, is as follows: AAGVIQSPRHLIKEKRETATLKCYPIPRHDTVYWYQQGPGQDPQFLISFYEKMQSDKGSIPDRFSAQQFSDYHSELNMSSLELGDSALYFCASRDRVGGYTFGSGTRLTVV.

The J gene is TRBJ1-5, the V gene TRBV19; unclear D gene. The V and J ends lost 8 bases and 7 bases respectively, with 18 bases between them. This CDR3 is built from 14 residues. From germline, CDR1 is LNHDA and CDR2 SQIVND (reference sequence). CDR3 nucleotide sequence: TGTGCCAGTGCCCCTGTGGAGGTGGGACAGCCCCAGCATTTT. Its translation: CASAPVEVGQPQHF.

The V call is TRBV5-1, the J call TRBJ2-7; D not resolved. Germline V gene data show CDR1 as SGHRS and CDR2 as YFSETQ. V shed 2 bases and J shed 3 bases, with 3 bases lying between them. This CDR3 spans 11 amino acids. The CDR3 here is CASSFDYEQYF. The DNA of the CDR3 is TGCGCCAGCAGCTTCGACTACGAGCAGTACTTC.

This clone was observed a single time. This rearrangement joins TRBV29-1 to TRBJ1-1; D is perhaps TRBD1 (6 bases). V shed 5 bases and J shed 4 bases, with 11 bases lying between them. This CDR3 region has 12 residues. Germline-derived CDR1 and CDR2 are SQVTM and ANQGSEA. The CDR3 region is CSVPAGATEAFF. The CDR3 nucleotides are TGCAGCGTTCCTGCGGGGGCCACTGAAGCTTTCTTT.

The rearrangement joins TRBV15 to TRBJ2-1, with unresolved D. The CDR3 covers 13 residues. Germline V gives CDR1 LNHNV, CDR2 YYDKDF (reference sequence). Trimming pared 0 bases from V and 7 bases from J, leaving 7 bases between. The CDR3 is CATSRDRPNEQFF. The CDR3 nucleotides read TGTGCCACCAGCAGAGATCGGCCTAATGAGCAGTTCTTC.

The J gene is TRBJ1-1, the V gene TRBV20-1; no reliable D call. This CDR3 is built from 11 residues. Trimming removed 3 bases at V and 4 bases at J, with 6 bases between. Germline assignment: CDR1 DFQATT and CDR2 SNEGSKA (reference sequence). CDR3 residues: CSAREATEAFF. The CDR3 DNA reads as TGCAGTGCTAGGGAGGCCACTGAAGCTTTCTTT.

The CDR3 DNA follows: TGTGCCAGCAGCTTCCAGGGATCTGGAAACACCATATATTTT. Translating gives CASSFQGSGNTIYF. The rearrangement joins TRBV5-4 to TRBJ1-3; TRBD1 is a possible D gene (5 bases). Germline assignment: CDR1 SGHNT and CDR2 YYREEE (reference sequence). Trimming took 2 bases from V and 1 from J, leaving 7 bases between them. This CDR3 contains 14 residues.

This rearrangement joins TRBV24-1 to TRBJ2-5, with 7 positions matching TRBD1. The trim removed 1 base at V and 5 bases at J, leaving 6 bases unmatched. Germline-derived CDR1 and CDR2 are KGHDR and SFDVKD. This CDR3 contains 15 residues. The CDR3 region has the DNA TGTGCCACCAGTGATTTCCGACAGGGAAGGGAGACCCAGTACTTC. Translating it yields CATSDFRQGRETQYF.

This clone was seen just once. The gene calls are TRBV12-3 or TRBV12-4 and TRBJ1-2; D is perhaps TRBD1 (5 bases). V lost 6 bases and J 7 bases, leaving 15 bases between the germline ends. The CDR3 runs to 13 residues. CDR3: CASRTSQGGGYTF. The CDR3 DNA sequence: TGTGCCAGCAGAACTAGCCAGGGAGGTGGCTACACCTTC.

CDR3 sequence (DNA): TGTGCCAGCAGCTTGACGACGCAGGGGGGGTATGGCTACACCTTC. It encodes CASSLTTQGGYGYTF. The chain has TRBV5-8 and TRBJ1-2; TRBD1 matches 7 bases. Unmatched junction bases numbered 8, after V lost 1 base and J lost 5 bases. The CDR3 extends over 15 amino acids. CDR1 is SGHTS, CDR2 YDEGEE, per germline.

This chain connects TRBV7-8 to TRBJ1-6, with D tentatively TRBD1 (5 bases). CDR3 length equals 15 residues. V lost 2 bases to trimming and J lost 9 bases, with 14 bases between them. The germline gives CDR1 SGHVS, CDR2 FQNEAQ. The CDR3 nucleotides are TGTGCCAGCAGCTTAAATTCGTTGGGGGGTTCACCCCTCCACTTT. It specifies CASSLNSLGGSPLHF.

The chain carries TRBV15 and TRBJ2-2, with D tentatively TRBD2 (6 bases). The CDR3 covers 14 residues. The V and J ends lost 0 bases and 6 bases respectively, with 8 bases between them. Germline lookup yields CDR1 LNHNV and CDR2 YYDKDF (reference sequence). CDR3 sequence (DNA): TGTGCCACCAGCAGAGATACGGGGGCCGGGGAGCTGTTTTTT. It translates to CATSRDTGAGELFF.

V and J are TRBV6-5 and TRBJ1-1, with D maybe TRBD1 (6 bases). The CDR3 runs to 13 residues. Germline values: CDR1 MNHEY, CDR2 SVGAGI. Trimming removed 7 bases from V and 3 bases from J, with 12 bases in between. The CDR3 nucleotides are TGTGCCAGCACCCAACAGGGATACACTGAAGCTTTCTTT. It encodes CASTQQGYTEAFF.

A single count supports this clone. V and J are TRBV29-1 and TRBJ2-3; no definite D call. Trimming pared 6 bases from V and 3 bases from J, leaving 10 bases between. Germline V gene data show CDR1 as SQVTM and CDR2 as ANQGSEA. The CDR3 is 12 residues long. The CDR3 protein is CSVLRETDTQYF. DNA for the CDR3: TGCAGCGTCCTTAGGGAAACAGATACGCAGTATTTT.

The genes are TRBV30 and TRBJ1-3; no reliable D call. The CDR3 loop spans 11 amino acids. Germline V gives CDR1 GTSNPN, CDR2 SVGIG (reference sequence). Trimming left V 0 bases short and J 6 bases short, with 3 bases between. The CDR3 loop reads CAWSVVNTIYF. Written as DNA, the CDR3 is TGTGCCTGGAGTGTGGTAAACACCATATATTTT.